In this sample, the clone carrying this T cell receptor beta chain turned up a few times. What it recognizes is unknown. The data originate from a study of cytomegalovirus exposure and HLA in healthy donors. Study results and limitations: A later analysis showed that HLA-associated TCR beta chains had undergone more clonal expansion than equally common others.

The PCR used 60 Vbeta and 13 Jbeta primers. Only in-frame clones appear in the TCRdb table, and some are missing; sequencing was by immunoSEQ multiplex PCR. The sample has roughly 200,000 clones, around three quarters seen once. This CDR3 has 17 amino acids. Per the germline V gene, CDR1 is MRHNA and CDR2 is SNTAGT. V was clipped by 6 bases and J by 6 bases, with 26 bases between them. The sequence was collected from a woman under 40 in good health and CMV-seronegative. The chain carries TRBV6-4 and TRBJ1-2; D not resolved. The sample taken for sequencing was PBMCs. Here the CDR3 reads CASSSAGEAPSSDGYTF. Written as DNA, the CDR3 is TGTGCCAGCAGCTCCGCGGGAGAGGCCCCTAGTTCTGATGGCTACACCTTC.